This TCR beta chain was identified during a study of identical twins. The germline V and J ends were trimmed by 4 bases and 5 bases, with 20 bases remaining between them. The CDR3 consists of 16 residues. In germline, CDR1 is SGHTA, CDR2 FQGNSA. On this clonotype: Its cognate antigen is unknown.

A universal primer site arose from template switching, and cDNA bore unique molecular identifiers. Via MiXCR, TCRdb re-called the 5' RACE reads, giving one row per CDR3 protein. This table has roughly 700,000 distinct CDR3 sequences, 8.6% appearing once. Study-wide points: Where out-of-frame alpha sequences were twin-shared, they showed excess low generation probability. Zero-insertion analyses might be partly confounded by invariant T cells like MAIT and iNKT. Out-of-frame TCR alpha sharing observed in monozygotic twins exceeded model estimates.

These data also formed part of another study, on yellow fever vaccine responses in identical twins.

Sequences were obtained from PBMCs. This chain uses TRBV7-2 with TRBJ1-1, with unresolved D. The sequence derives from a woman under 30 in good health. As DNA, the CDR3 is TGTGCCAGCAGCTCCCAAAACCCCGTGGTGGAAACTGAAGCTTTCTTT. It is translated as CASSSQNPVVETEAFF.